Presented here are 2 T cell receptor beta chains from one specimen sequenced in a study of CD8 T cells in Susac syndrome. An amount of RNA that ranged from roughly 0.5 to 1 ug was reverse transcribed with random hexamers. TCRdb independently ran MiXCR on the immunoSEQ multiplex PCR reads; one entry per CDR3 protein. This table has over 120,000 distinct CDR3 sequences, 85% to 95% appearing once. Source material: CD4+ T cells from PBMCs. Source of these receptors: a human donor with Susac syndrome.

In regard to this clonotype: At one end, the junction sequence differs from germline, possibly due to a read error. This chain uses TRBV6-2 or TRBV6-3 with TRBJ2-3; 12 positions agree with TRBD2. This CDR3 spans 15 amino acids. Germline V lookup: CDR1 MNHEY, CDR2 SVGEGT. CDR3 bases: TGTGCCAGCAGTGACTCTAGCGGGGGGGCAGATACGCAGTATTTT. Translation: CASSDSSGGADTQYF.

This rearrangement joins TRBV24-1 to TRBJ2-3; 13 nucleotides match TRBD2. The junction had 3 bases not matched to a gene; V was cut back by 6 bases and J by 4 bases. Germline loops: CDR1 KGHDR, CDR2 SFDVKD. This CDR3 spans 15 amino acids. The CDR3 protein is CATSRTSGGADTQYF. CDR3 coding DNA: TGTGCCACCAGTCGCACTAGCGGGGGGGCAGATACGCAGTATTTT.